This entry lists 14 T cell receptor beta chains sequenced from one sample in a study of OX40 agonist ivuxolimab in advanced cancers. TCRdb's table, derived via immunoSEQ multiplex PCR, lists solely in-frame clones and lacks some. This sample yields 50,000 to 65,000 clones, of which around 93% are seen a single time; around 9.3% belongs to the top ten. The sample was CD4+ or CD8+ T cells sorted from blood, taken in a trial of the OX40 agonist ivuxolimab. The origin of the receptors is an adult with an advanced solid tumor such as melanoma, head and neck, liver or kidney cancer.

The chain employs TRBV9 and TRBJ2-7, with a tentative D call TRBD1 (6 bases). The CDR3 has 15 residues. V was trimmed by 3 bases and J by 2 bases, leaving 15 bases between them. Per the germline V gene, CDR1 is SGDLS and CDR2 is YYNGEE. The CDR3 DNA sequence: TGTGCCAGCAGCGAGGCCGGGACATCCGCCTACGAGCAGTACTTC. It yields the protein CASSEAGTSAYEQYF.

The V call is TRBV19, the J call TRBJ2-7; the D is unclear. CDR1 and CDR2 from the germline V gene are LNHDA and SQIVND (reference sequence). Trimming stripped 2 bases from V and 3 bases from J, with 8 bases between. CDR3 length equals 13 residues. This chain's CDR3 is CASSIREDYEQYF. In DNA form, the CDR3 reads TGTGCCAGTAGTATAAGGGAAGACTACGAGCAGTACTTC.

The J gene is TRBJ2-7, the V gene TRBV5-4; perhaps TRBD1 as D (6 bases). This CDR3 contains 14 residues. The ends were cut back, 2 bases at V and 3 bases at J, with 12 bases in the middle. The germline CDR1 and CDR2 sequences are SGHNT and YYREEE (reference sequence). The CDR3: CASSFGQSDYEQYF. CDR3 DNA: TGTGCCAGCAGCTTTGGACAGTCTGACTACGAGCAGTACTTC.

This clone was seen just once. The rearrangement uses TRBV4-2 and TRBJ1-3, with D perhaps TRBD1 (6 bases). V dropped 0 bases and J dropped 7 bases, with 16 bases sitting between them. CDR3 length: 16 amino acids. CDR1 LGHNA and CDR2 YNFKEQ come from the germline V gene. CDR3 in amino acids: CASSQDPPGESNTIYF. CDR3 DNA sequence: TGTGCCAGCAGCCAAGATCCCCCAGGGGAATCGAACACCATATATTTT.

The chain couples TRBV2 to TRBJ2-3; TRBD2 matches at 11 bases. The CDR3 is 14 amino acids. After removal of 7 bases from V and 9 bases from J, the junction contained 9 bases not matched to a gene. Germline loops: CDR1 SNHLY, CDR2 FYNNEI. In nucleotides, the CDR3 is TGTGCCAGCATCTCCGGGACTAGCGGAGAAACGCAGTATTTT. It encodes CASISGTSGETQYF.

The CDR3 DNA follows: TGTGCCAGCAGTTGGGACAGTAATTCACCCCTCCACTTT. This sequence encodes CASSWDSNSPLHF. This chain connects TRBV27 to TRBJ1-6; 7 bases fit TRBD1. V trimming: 4 bases; J trimming: 6 bases; junction bases outside the gene matches: 0. Germline CDR1 and CDR2: MNHEY and SMNVEV (reference sequence). The CDR3 covers 13 residues.

The V and J genes are TRBV4-3 and TRBJ2-2, with 16 bases that match TRBD2. The length of the CDR3 is 17 residues. V dropped 3 bases and J dropped 4; count of bases not matched to a gene: 2. Germline loops: CDR1 LGHNA, CDR2 YSLEER. DNA of the CDR3: TGCGCCAGCAGCCAGGGGACTAGCGGGAGGGCCACCGGGGAGCTGTTTTTT. Protein sequence: CASSQGTSGRATGELFF.

CDR3 region: CSVARWETGVGYGYTF. The CDR3 coding sequence is TGCAGCGTTGCGCGGTGGGAAACAGGGGTTGGCTATGGCTACACCTTC. This rearrangement joins TRBV29-1 to TRBJ1-2; 7 nucleotides line up with TRBD1. CDR1 and CDR2 (germline): SQVTM, ANQGSEA. This CDR3 spans 16 amino acids. The V gene end was trimmed by 4 bases and the J gene end by 4 bases; junction bases not matched to a gene: 15.

The CDR3 DNA reads as TGTGCCAGCAGTTTATCGTGGGACAATGAGCAGTTCTTC. Translated, it gives CASSLSWDNEQFF. The chain uses TRBV27 and TRBJ2-1, with D unclear. Per germline, CDR1 MNHEY and CDR2 SMNVEV (reference sequence). The CDR3 is 13 amino acids. Trimming left V 0 bases short and J 5 bases short, with 5 bases between.

This rearrangement joins TRBV4-1 to TRBJ1-2; D is ambiguous. This CDR3 has 15 amino acids. The germline V gene encodes CDR1 MGHRA and CDR2 YSYEKL. V dropped 0 bases and J dropped 6 bases, with 14 bases sitting between them. This chain's CDR3 is CASSQDGLLEDGYTF. CDR3 coding DNA: TGCGCCAGCAGCCAAGATGGCCTGCTAGAAGATGGCTACACCTTC.

The rearrangement joins TRBV27 to TRBJ2-7; 9 bases match TRBD1. Germline CDR1 and CDR2: MNHEY and SMNVEV (reference sequence). Trimming took 11 bases from V and 3 from J; bases not matched to a gene: 5. The CDR3 spans 12 residues. CDR3 in DNA: TGTGCCGTAGGGGACAGGGTCTACGAGCAGTACTTC. Protein sequence: CAVGDRVYEQYF.

The chain joins TRBV7-9 to TRBJ2-3; D not certain. Germline-derived CDR1 and CDR2 are SEHNR and FQNEAQ (reference sequence). V lost 5 bases, J lost 0 bases, and 12 bases lay in between. The CDR3 is 15 amino acids. CDR3 nucleotides: TGTGCCAGCAGCCCAATGGGTGCTAGCACAGATACGCAGTATTTT. Translating gives CASSPMGASTDTQYF.

V and J are TRBV7-2 and TRBJ2-7; 7 bases are a match to TRBD1. The germline gives CDR1 SGHTA, CDR2 FQGNSA. The CDR3 is 14 amino acids. Losses at the gene ends were 6 bases for V and 1 base for J; bases not matched to a gene: 6. The CDR3: CASSSTGVSYEQYF. CDR3 bases: TGTGCCAGCAGTTCAACAGGGGTATCCTACGAGCAGTACTTC. Together with reference TRBV7-2 and TRBJ2-7, the CDR3 gives the full variable domain: GAGVSQSPSNKVTEKGKDVELRCDPISGHTALYWYRQSLGQGLEFLIYFQGNSAPDKSGLPSDRFSAERTGGSVSTLTIQRTQQEDSAVYLCASSSTGVSYEQYFGPGTRLTVT.

On this clone itself: Relative to the germline gene, one junction end is altered; a read error may explain this. The chain's CDR3 is CASSLRDRDNVVTNEQFF. As DNA, the CDR3 is TGTGCCAGTAGCTTGAGAGACAGGGACAACGTGGTAACAAATGAGCAGTTCTTC. V is TRBV5-5 and J is TRBJ2-1; 7 nucleotides agree with TRBD1. The CDR3 covers 18 residues. Germline assignment: CDR1 SGHKS and CDR2 YYEKEE (reference sequence).